A selection of T cell receptor beta chains follows, all from one sample in a study of identical twins. TCRdb re-analysed the 5' RACE reads in MiXCR, keeping a single row per CDR3 protein. Among more than 650,000 distinct CDR3 sequences listed, less than 7% were seen once. The material sequenced was naive T cells sorted from blood. These receptors all come from a man aged 18 to 35 in good health. Both conserved end residues are part of each CDR3. The D gene is left open where the match is weak. For some rows the clone size is stated as once, few or many, or as a class when expanded; others skip it.

d_gene: TRBD2; abundance: few; j_gene: TRBJ2-1; v_gene: TRBV6-2/TRBV6-3; CDR3nt: TGTGCCAGCAGTTACGTAACTAGCGTTCCCAATGAGCAGTTCTTC; CDR3aa: CASSYVTSVPNEQFF
d_gene: .; abundance: many; j_gene: TRBJ2-1; v_gene: TRBV12-3/TRBV12-4; CDR3nt: TGTGCCAGCAGTTTAGCCGGACTCTACAATGAGCAGTTCTTC; CDR3aa: CASSLAGLYNEQFF
d_gene: .; abundance: many; j_gene: TRBJ2-4; v_gene: TRBV3-1; CDR3nt: TGTGCCAGCAGCCAAGAAGGGTCGATGGTAGGAAAAAGGTACTTC; CDR3aa: CASSQEGSMVGKRYF
d_gene: TRBD1; abundance: many; j_gene: TRBJ2-1; v_gene: TRBV6-1; CDR3nt: TGTGCCAGCAGGGGGACTGGAACAGGGGGCCGCGATGAGCAGTTCTTC; CDR3aa: CASRGTGTGGRDEQFF
d_gene: .; abundance: many; j_gene: TRBJ1-2; v_gene: TRBV11-2; CDR3nt: TGTGCCAGCAGCTTAGAAGCAGGGGTCTATGGCTACACCTTC; CDR3aa: CASSLEAGVYGYTF
d_gene: .; abundance: .; j_gene: TRBJ1-2; v_gene: TRBV10-3; CDR3nt: TGTGCCATCAGTGCCCGGACGGATTTTTGGAGGGGCTACACCTTC; CDR3aa: CAISARTDFWRGYTF
d_gene: .; abundance: many; j_gene: TRBJ2-1; v_gene: TRBV6-4; CDR3nt: TGTGCCAGCAGTGAAGCCGGGACTCTAGTCACTGAGCAGTTCTTC; CDR3aa: CASSEAGTLVTEQFF
d_gene: .; abundance: many; j_gene: TRBJ1-2; v_gene: TRBV6-1; CDR3nt: TGTGCCAGCAGCCCACAGGCTAACTATGGCTACACCTTC; CDR3aa: CASSPQANYGYTF
d_gene: .; abundance: .; j_gene: TRBJ2-2; v_gene: TRBV20-1; CDR3nt: TGCAGTGCTAGAGGGGGTGGTGGGGAGCTGTTTTTT; CDR3aa: CSARGGGGELFF
d_gene: TRBD1; abundance: .; j_gene: TRBJ2-1; v_gene: TRBV5-1; CDR3nt: TGCGCCAGCAGCCGGACAGGGGCTGAGGATGAGCAGTTCTTC; CDR3aa: CASSRTGAEDEQFF
d_gene: TRBD2; abundance: .; j_gene: TRBJ2-1; v_gene: TRBV6-2/TRBV6-3; CDR3nt: TGTGCCAGCAATAAATTTACTAGCGGTTCCTACAATGAGCAGTTCTTC; CDR3aa: CASNKFTSGSYNEQFF
d_gene: .; abundance: many; j_gene: TRBJ2-1; v_gene: TRBV20-1; CDR3nt: TGCAGCGTGCAGGGTGCTGGTGAGCAGTTCTTC; CDR3aa: CSVQGAGEQFF
d_gene: .; abundance: many; j_gene: TRBJ2-1; v_gene: TRBV29-1; CDR3nt: TGCAGCGTTGACGAGACTAGCAATGAGCAGTTCTTC; CDR3aa: CSVDETSNEQFF
d_gene: TRBD2; abundance: many; j_gene: TRBJ2-7; v_gene: TRBV29-1; CDR3nt: TGCAGCGTGGCACCTAGCGGGAGGGCCCACGAGCAGTACTTC; CDR3aa: CSVAPSGRAHEQYF
d_gene: .; abundance: few; j_gene: TRBJ2-6; v_gene: TRBV12-3/TRBV12-4; CDR3nt: TGTGCCGTGAGGGTGGCTGGGGCCAACGTCCTGACTTTC; CDR3aa: CAVRVAGANVLTF
d_gene: .; abundance: few; j_gene: TRBJ2-7; v_gene: TRBV12-3/TRBV12-4; CDR3nt: TGTGCCAGCAGTTATTTTACACGGTTCGAGCAGTACTTC; CDR3aa: CASSYFTRFEQYF
d_gene: TRBD1; abundance: many; j_gene: TRBJ2-5; v_gene: TRBV6-5; CDR3nt: TGTGCCAGCAGTTACAGGGACAGGGGGCGCGGGGAGACCCAGTACTTC; CDR3aa: CASSYRDRGRGETQYF
d_gene: .; abundance: many; j_gene: TRBJ2-1; v_gene: TRBV5-1; CDR3nt: TGCGCCAGCAGCTGGGGGAAGAGTACCAATGAGCAGTTCTTC; CDR3aa: CASSWGKSTNEQFF
d_gene: .; abundance: many; j_gene: TRBJ2-7; v_gene: TRBV28; CDR3nt: TGTGCCAGCAGCCCAGGACACCACTCCTACGAGCAGTACTTC; CDR3aa: CASSPGHHSYEQYF